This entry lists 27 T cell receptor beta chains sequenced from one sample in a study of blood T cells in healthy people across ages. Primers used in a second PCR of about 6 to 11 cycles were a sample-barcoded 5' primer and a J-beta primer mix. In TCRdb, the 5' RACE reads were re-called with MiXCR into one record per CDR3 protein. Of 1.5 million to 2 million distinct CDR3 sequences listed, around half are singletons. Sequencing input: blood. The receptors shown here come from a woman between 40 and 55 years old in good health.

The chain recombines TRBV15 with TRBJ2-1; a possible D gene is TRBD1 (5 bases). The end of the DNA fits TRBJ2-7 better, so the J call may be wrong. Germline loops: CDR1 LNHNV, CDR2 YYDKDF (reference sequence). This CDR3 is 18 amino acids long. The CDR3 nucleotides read TGTGCCACCAGCAGAGATAGGATGCAGGGATCCATCTACAATGAGCAGTACTTC. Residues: CATSRDRMQGSIYNEQYF.

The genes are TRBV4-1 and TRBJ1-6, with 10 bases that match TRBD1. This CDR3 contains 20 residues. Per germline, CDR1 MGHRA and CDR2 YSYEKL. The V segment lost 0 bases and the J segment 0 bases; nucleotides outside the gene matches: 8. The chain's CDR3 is CASSQDGGTGVSSYNSPLHF. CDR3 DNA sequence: TGCGCCAGCAGCCAAGATGGAGGGACAGGGGTCAGCTCCTATAATTCACCCCTCCACTTT.

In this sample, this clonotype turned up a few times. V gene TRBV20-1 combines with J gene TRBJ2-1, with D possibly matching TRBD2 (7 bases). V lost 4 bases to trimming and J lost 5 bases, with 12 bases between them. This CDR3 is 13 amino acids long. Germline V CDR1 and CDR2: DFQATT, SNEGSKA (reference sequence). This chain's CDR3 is CSANGGQDNEQFF. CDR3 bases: TGCAGTGCTAACGGGGGGCAGGACAATGAGCAGTTCTTC.

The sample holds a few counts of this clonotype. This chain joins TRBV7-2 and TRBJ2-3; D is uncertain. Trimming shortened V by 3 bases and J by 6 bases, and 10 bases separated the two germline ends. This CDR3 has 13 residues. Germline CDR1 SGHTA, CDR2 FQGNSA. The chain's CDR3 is CASSFGAADTQYF. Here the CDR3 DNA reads TGTGCCAGCAGCTTCGGCGCAGCCGATACGCAGTATTTT.

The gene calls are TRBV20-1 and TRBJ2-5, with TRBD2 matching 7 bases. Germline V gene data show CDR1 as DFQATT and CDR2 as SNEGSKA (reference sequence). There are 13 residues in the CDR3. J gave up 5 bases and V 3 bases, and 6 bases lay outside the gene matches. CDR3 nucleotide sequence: TGCAGTGCTAGTCCTCTGGGAGGGGAGACCCAGTACTTC. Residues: CSASPLGGETQYF.

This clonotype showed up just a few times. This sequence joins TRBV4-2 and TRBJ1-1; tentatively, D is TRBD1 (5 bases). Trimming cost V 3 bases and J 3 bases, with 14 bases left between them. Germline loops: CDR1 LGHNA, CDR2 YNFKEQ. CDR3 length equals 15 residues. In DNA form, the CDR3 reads TGTGCCAGCAGCCAGAAGGACACGAGTTACACTGAAGCTTTCTTT. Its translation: CASSQKDTSYTEAFF.

CDR3 residues: CASSSSWARLAGETQYF. In DNA form, the CDR3 reads TGTGCCAGCAGCTCTTCGTGGGCTCGGCTAGCGGGGGAGACCCAGTACTTC. The V and J genes are TRBV5-6 and TRBJ2-5, with 9 positions matching TRBD2. The V segment lost 3 bases and the J segment 5 bases; nucleotides outside the gene matches: 14. The CDR3 covers 17 residues. In germline, CDR1 is SGHDT, CDR2 YYEEEE.

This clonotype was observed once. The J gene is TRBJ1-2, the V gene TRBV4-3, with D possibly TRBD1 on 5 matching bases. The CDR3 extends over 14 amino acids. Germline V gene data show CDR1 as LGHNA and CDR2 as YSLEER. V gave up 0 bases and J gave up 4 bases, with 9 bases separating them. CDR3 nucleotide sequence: TGCGCCAGCAGCCAAGATGGGGCTGGCTATGGCTACACCTTC. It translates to CASSQDGAGYGYTF.

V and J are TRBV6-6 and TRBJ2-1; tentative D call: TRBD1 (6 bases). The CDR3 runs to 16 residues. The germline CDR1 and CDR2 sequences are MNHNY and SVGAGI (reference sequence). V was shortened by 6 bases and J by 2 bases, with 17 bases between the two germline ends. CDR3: CASSRSGQSTYNEQFF. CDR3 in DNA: TGTGCCAGCAGCCGATCCGGACAGAGCACCTACAATGAGCAGTTCTTC.

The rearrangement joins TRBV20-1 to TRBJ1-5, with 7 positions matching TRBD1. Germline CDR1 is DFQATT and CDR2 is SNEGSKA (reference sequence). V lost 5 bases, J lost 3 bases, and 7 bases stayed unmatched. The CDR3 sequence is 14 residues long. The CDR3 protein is CSAWTGIYNQPQHF. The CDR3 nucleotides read TGCAGTGCTTGGACAGGTATATACAATCAGCCCCAGCATTTT.

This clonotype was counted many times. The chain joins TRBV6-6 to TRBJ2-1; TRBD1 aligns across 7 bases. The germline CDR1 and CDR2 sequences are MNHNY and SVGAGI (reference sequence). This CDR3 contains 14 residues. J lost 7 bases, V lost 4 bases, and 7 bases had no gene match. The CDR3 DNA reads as TGTGCCAGCAGTTTGGACAGGTCAAAAAATGAGCAGTTCTTC. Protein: CASSLDRSKNEQFF.

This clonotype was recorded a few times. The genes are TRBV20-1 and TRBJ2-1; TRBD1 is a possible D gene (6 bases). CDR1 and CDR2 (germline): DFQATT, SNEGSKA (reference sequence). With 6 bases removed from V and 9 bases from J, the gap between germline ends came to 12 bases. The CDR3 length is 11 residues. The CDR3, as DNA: TGCAGTGCCCTCCAGGGGACTGAGCAGTTCTTC. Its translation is CSALQGTEQFF.

The chain's CDR3 is CASSLDQRGSYEQYF. The CDR3 DNA follows: TGTGCCAGCAGCTTAGACCAAAGAGGCTCCTACGAGCAGTACTTC. The chain employs TRBV7-6 and TRBJ2-7, with D uncertain. The CDR3 has 15 residues. V dropped 1 base and J dropped 0 bases, with 10 bases sitting between them. Germline V lookup: CDR1 SGHVS, CDR2 FNYEAQ.

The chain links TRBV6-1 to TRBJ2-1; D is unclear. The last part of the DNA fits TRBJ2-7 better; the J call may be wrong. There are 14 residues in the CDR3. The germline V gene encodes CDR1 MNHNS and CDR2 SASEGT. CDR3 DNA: TGTGCCAGCAGTGACGACCCAGGAATCTACGAGCAGTACTTC. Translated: CASSDDPGIYEQYF.

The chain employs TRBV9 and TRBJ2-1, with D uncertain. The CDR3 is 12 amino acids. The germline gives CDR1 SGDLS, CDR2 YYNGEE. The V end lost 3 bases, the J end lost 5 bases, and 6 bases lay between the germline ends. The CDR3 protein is CASSDRDNEQFF. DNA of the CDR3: TGTGCCAGCAGCGACCGAGACAATGAGCAGTTCTTC.

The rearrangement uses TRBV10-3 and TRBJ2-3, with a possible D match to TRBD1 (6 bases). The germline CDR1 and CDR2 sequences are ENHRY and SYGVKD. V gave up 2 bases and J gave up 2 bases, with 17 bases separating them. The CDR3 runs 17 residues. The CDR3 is CAISEQTIDRTTDTQYF. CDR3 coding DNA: TGTGCCATCAGTGAGCAGACAATCGACAGGACCACAGATACGCAGTATTTT.

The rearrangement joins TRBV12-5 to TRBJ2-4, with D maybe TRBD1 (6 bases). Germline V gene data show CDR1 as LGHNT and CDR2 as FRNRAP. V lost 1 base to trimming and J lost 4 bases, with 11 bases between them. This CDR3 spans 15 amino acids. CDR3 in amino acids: CASGLGTDIKNIQYF. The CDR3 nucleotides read TGTGCTAGTGGTTTGGGGACAGACATAAAAAACATTCAGTACTTC.

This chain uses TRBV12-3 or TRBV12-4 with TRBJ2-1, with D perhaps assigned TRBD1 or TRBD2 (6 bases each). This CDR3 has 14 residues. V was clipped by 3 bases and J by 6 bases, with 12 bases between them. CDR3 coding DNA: TGTGCCAGCAGTTTCTGGGGGGCCGGCAATGAGCAGTTCTTC. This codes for CASSFWGAGNEQFF.

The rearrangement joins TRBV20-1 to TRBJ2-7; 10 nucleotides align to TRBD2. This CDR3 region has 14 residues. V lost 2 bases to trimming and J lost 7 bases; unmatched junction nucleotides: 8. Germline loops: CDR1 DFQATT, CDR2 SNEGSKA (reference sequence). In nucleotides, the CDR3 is TGCAGTGCTAGACTAGCGGGGGCCGAGGGTGAGCAGTACTTC. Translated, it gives CSARLAGAEGEQYF.

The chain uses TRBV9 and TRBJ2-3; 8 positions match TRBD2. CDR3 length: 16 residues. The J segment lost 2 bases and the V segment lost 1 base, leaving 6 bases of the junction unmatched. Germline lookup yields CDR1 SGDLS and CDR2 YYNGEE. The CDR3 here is CASSVSAGGSTDTQYF. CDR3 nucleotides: TGTGCCAGCAGCGTAAGCGCGGGGGGCTCCACAGATACGCAGTATTTT.

This chain's CDR3 is CAISESAGTGGEKLFF. Here the CDR3 DNA reads TGTGCCATCAGTGAGTCCGCCGGGACAGGGGGAGAAAAACTGTTTTTT. V is TRBV10-3 and J is TRBJ1-4; 11 bases match TRBD1. Germline values: CDR1 ENHRY, CDR2 SYGVKD. The CDR3 sequence is 16 residues long. Trimming at V came to 0 bases and at J to 8 bases, leaving 5 bases not matched to a gene.

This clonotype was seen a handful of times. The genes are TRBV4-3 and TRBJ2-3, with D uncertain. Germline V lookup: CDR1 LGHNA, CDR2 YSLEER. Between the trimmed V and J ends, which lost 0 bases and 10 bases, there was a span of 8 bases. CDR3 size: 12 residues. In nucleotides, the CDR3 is TGCGCCAGCAGCCAAGATCAAAGGGCGCAGTATTTT. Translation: CASSQDQRAQYF.

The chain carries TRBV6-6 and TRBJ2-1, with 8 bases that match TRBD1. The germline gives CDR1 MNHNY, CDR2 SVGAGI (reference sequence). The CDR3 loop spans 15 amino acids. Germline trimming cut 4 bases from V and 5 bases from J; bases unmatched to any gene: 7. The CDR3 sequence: CASSFRTGSHNEQFF. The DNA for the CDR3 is TGTGCCAGCAGTTTCCGGACAGGGTCCCACAATGAGCAGTTCTTC.

DNA for the CDR3: TGCAGCGTTGCGTGGAGACAGGGGAAGTCCGCCGGGGAGCTGTTTTTT. It codes for CSVAWRQGKSAGELFF. V is TRBV29-1 and J is TRBJ2-2, with 8 bases matching TRBD1. CDR1 is SQVTM, CDR2 ANQGSEA, per germline. With V trimmed by 4 bases and J by 6 bases, 13 bases remained unmatched. The CDR3 loop spans 16 amino acids.

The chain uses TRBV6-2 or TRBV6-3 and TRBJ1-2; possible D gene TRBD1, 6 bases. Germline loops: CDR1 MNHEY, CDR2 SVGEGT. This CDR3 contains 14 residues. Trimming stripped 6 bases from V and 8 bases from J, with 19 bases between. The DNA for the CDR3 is TGTGCCAGCAGGCCCCAGGGGATACGTGGCGGCTACACCTTC. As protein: CASRPQGIRGGYTF.

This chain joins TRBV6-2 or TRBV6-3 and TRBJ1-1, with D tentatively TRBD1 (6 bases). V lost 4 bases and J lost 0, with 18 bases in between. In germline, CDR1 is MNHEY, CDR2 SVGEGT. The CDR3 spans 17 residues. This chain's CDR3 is CASSFRTGTRMNTEAFF. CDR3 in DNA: TGTGCCAGCAGTTTCCGCACAGGGACCAGGATGAACACTGAAGCTTTCTTT.

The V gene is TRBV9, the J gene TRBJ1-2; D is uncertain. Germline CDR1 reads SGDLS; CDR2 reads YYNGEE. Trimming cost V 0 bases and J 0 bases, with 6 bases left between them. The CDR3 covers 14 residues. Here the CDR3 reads CASSVADPNYGYTF. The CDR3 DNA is TGTGCCAGCAGCGTAGCAGACCCTAACTATGGCTACACCTTC.